A selection of T cell receptor beta chains follows, all from one sample in a study of OX40 agonist ivuxolimab in advanced cancers. Sequencing used immunoSEQ multiplex PCR; TCRdb keeps in-frame clones, though not all of them. The profile shows approximately 14,000 clones, approximately 60% of them singletons. The specimen was CD4+ or CD8+ T cells sorted from blood, collected in a trial of the OX40 agonist ivuxolimab. All receptors derive from an adult with an advanced solid tumor such as melanoma, head and neck, liver or kidney cancer. The conserved cysteine and the conserved F or W are not part of the CDR3 here. D genes are given only for firm matches.

V gene,D gene,CDR3 protein
TRBV29-1,TRBD1,SVAGGTDTEAF
TRBV6-8,NA,AASLGDTQY
TRBV5-4,NA,ASSLTGGQLHEQY
TRBV19,TRBD1,ASSIDLGGTGEDGYT
TRBV7-2,NA,ASSFGGIGGELF
TRBV10-2,NA,ASRVGTNEKLF
TRBV15,NA,ATSRKSRVEQF
TRBV29-1,NA,SVGEGSYGYT
TRBV10-3,NA,AISVGQGRGTGELF
TRBV7-2,NA,ASSYRGRTGYNEQF